A selection of T cell receptor beta chains follows, all from one sample in a study of response to subunit inactivated influenza vaccine. TCRdb ran MiXCR on the RT-PCR reads and lists one entry per CDR3 protein. Here the sample spans a few hundred thousand distinct CDR3 sequences, 20% to 25% being singletons. The sequences come from PBMCs from blood, collected about 20 months after vaccination. The receptors were sampled from a man between 45 and 75 years old who received an inactivated influenza vaccine. CDR3s include the opening cysteine and the closing phenylalanine or tryptophan. D genes are given only for firm matches. The listing skips clone size in some rows; elsewhere it reads once, few, many or a size class.

cdr3_aa cdr3_nt j_call v_call d_call clone_size cdr3_length
CASSPKGGIAETQYF TGCGCCAGCAGCCCCAAGGGGGGGATTGCAGAGACCCAGTACTTC TRBJ2-5 TRBV4-3 - - 15
CASSGRFNQPQHF TGTGCCAGCAGCGGACGGTTCAATCAGCCCCAGCATTTT TRBJ1-5 TRBV28 - few 13
CSARDVKGTGRGYTF TGCAGTGCTAGAGATGTCAAGGGGACGGGTCGCGGCTACACCTTC TRBJ1-2 TRBV20-1 - few 15
CASSLVMGNTIYF TGTGCCAGCAGCTTAGTTATGGGGAACACCATATATTTT TRBJ1-3 TRBV7-2 - few 13
CASSFGGGYFKNIQYF TGTGCCAGCAGCTTCGGGGGGGGTTATTTCAAAAACATTCAGTACTTC TRBJ2-4 TRBV28 TRBD2 - 16
CASSVAGGTYNEQFF TGTGCCAGCAGCGTAGCGGGAGGGACCTACAATGAGCAGTTCTTC TRBJ2-1 TRBV9 TRBD2 - 15
CASSDAGSIYGYTF TGTGCCAGCAGTGACGCAGGTTCCATCTATGGCTACACCTTC TRBJ1-2 TRBV2 - - 14
CASSQRHTGTYTGELFF TGTGCCAGCAGCCAAAGGCACACCGGGACCTACACCGGGGAGCTGTTTTTT TRBJ2-2 TRBV4-2 - - 17
CASSSGQGISGANVLTF TGTGCCAGCTCATCGGGACAGGGAATCTCCGGGGCCAACGTCCTGACTTTC TRBJ2-6 TRBV18 TRBD1 - 17
CSARVRGLGGQPQHF TGCAGTGCTAGAGTCAGGGGGCTAGGGGGTCAGCCCCAGCATTTT TRBJ1-5 TRBV20-1 TRBD1 many 15
CASSPVAGVYNEQFF TGTGCCAGCAGCCCCGTGGCGGGGGTCTACAATGAGCAGTTCTTC TRBJ2-1 TRBV7-9 TRBD2 few 15
CSAREPARSGELFF TGCAGTGCTAGAGAGCCCGCAAGGTCCGGGGAGCTGTTTTTT TRBJ2-2 TRBV20-1 - few 14
CAWARQTREKLFF TGTGCCTGGGCTAGGCAGACACGAGAAAAACTGTTTTTT TRBJ1-4 TRBV30 - - 13
CASSLVIGTDTQYF TGTGCCAGCAGCTTAGTTATAGGCACAGATACGCAGTATTTT TRBJ2-3 TRBV11-1 - - 14
CASRKIGSAPGNTIYF TGCGCCAGCAGAAAGATAGGCAGCGCGCCTGGAAACACCATATATTTT TRBJ1-3 TRBV10-2 - - 16
CASSRGQVRSGNTIYF TGTGCCAGCTCTAGGGGACAGGTCCGCTCTGGAAACACCATATATTTT TRBJ1-3 TRBV18 TRBD1 - 16
CASSYPTRGTSGSISNNEQFF TGTGCCAGCAGTTACCCCACGAGGGGGACTAGCGGGAGTATTAGCAACAATGAGCAGTTCTTC TRBJ2-1 TRBV6-2/TRBV6-3 TRBD2 - 21
CASREARAGHNYGYTF TGTGCCAGCAGGGAAGCCCGGGCAGGGCATAACTATGGCTACACCTTC TRBJ1-2 TRBV6-1 - - 16
CSASRLGTLSYEQYF TGCAGTGCTAGTAGGCTCGGGACACTCTCCTACGAGCAGTACTTC TRBJ2-7 TRBV20-1 - - 15
CSAREHPDAEAFF TGCAGCGCACGCGAGCACCCCGACGCTGAAGCTTTCTTT TRBJ1-1 TRBV29-1 - - 13
CSALGTSDSPLHF TGCAGCGCTTTAGGGACTTCCGATTCACCCCTCCACTTT TRBJ1-6 TRBV29-1 - many 13
CASSQVAGGFYEQYF TGCGCCAGCAGCCAAGTAGCGGGGGGTTTTTACGAGCAGTACTTC TRBJ2-7 TRBV4-1 TRBD2 many 15
CASSYRGDSYEQYF TGTGCCAGCAGTTATCGGGGCGACTCCTACGAGCAGTACTTC TRBJ2-7 TRBV12-3/TRBV12-4 - many 14
CASSELRDNSPLHF TGTGCCAGCAGCGAGTTGAGGGATAATTCACCCCTCCACTTT TRBJ1-6 TRBV2 - many 14
CSVGESNSPLHF TGCAGCGTTGGGGAGAGTAATTCACCCCTCCACTTT TRBJ1-6 TRBV29-1 - few 12
CASSYPLAGVVYEQYF TGTGCCAGCAGCTACCCATTAGCGGGGGTGGTCTACGAGCAGTACTTC TRBJ2-7 TRBV2 TRBD2 - 16
CSVRPGLAGLSSYNEQFF TGCAGCGTCCGACCGGGACTAGCGGGGTTAAGCTCCTACAATGAGCAGTTCTTC TRBJ2-1 TRBV29-1 TRBD2 - 18
CATSDPGLADTQYF TGTGCCACCAGTGACCCGGGACTAGCGGATACGCAGTATTTT TRBJ2-3 TRBV24-1 TRBD2 once 14